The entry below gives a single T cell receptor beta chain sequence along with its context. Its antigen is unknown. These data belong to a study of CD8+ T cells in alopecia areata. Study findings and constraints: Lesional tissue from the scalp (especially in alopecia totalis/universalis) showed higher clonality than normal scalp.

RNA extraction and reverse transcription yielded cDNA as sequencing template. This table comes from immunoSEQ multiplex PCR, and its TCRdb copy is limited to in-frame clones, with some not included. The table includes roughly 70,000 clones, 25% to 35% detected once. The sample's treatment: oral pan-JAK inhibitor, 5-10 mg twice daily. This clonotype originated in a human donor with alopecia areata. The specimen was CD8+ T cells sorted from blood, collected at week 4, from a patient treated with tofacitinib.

The CDR3 coding sequence is TGCAGCGTTGCCTTGGACAGAAAGTACGAGCAGTACTTC. This encodes CSVALDRKYEQYF. The chain employs TRBV29-1 and TRBJ2-7; D possibly corresponds to TRBD1 (6 bases). This CDR3 comprises 13 residues. Trimming took 4 bases from V and 4 from J, leaving 14 bases between them. CDR1 SQVTM and CDR2 ANQGSEA come from the germline V gene.